The next 27 T cell receptor beta chains were all read from a single sample in a study of HIV-infected patients and healthy controls. About 550 ng RNA was reverse transcribed with alpha and beta constant-region primers. Each of the alpha and beta chains got its own library through chain-specific third strand synthesis with indices. TCRdb recomputed calls from the 5' RACE reads with MiXCR, one row per CDR3 protein. This table holds about 6,600 distinct CDR3 sequences, about 9.6% found once. Roughly three months, about 14 weeks, into antiretroviral therapy, follow-up blood was collected. No cell fractionation was done, so the repertoire covers all unsorted peripheral blood T cells. The specimen comprised blood, sampled during antiretroviral therapy. These receptor sequences come from an adult with HIV infection.

This clonotype has just a few counts. The chain couples TRBV15 to TRBJ1-6; D unresolved. V was shortened by 0 bases and J by 1 base, with 4 bases between the two germline ends. CDR3 length equals 15 residues. Germline loops: CDR1 LNHNV, CDR2 YYDKDF (reference sequence). This CDR3 reads CATSRDPSYNSPLHF. CDR3 DNA sequence: TGTGCCACCAGCAGAGATCCGTCCTATAATTCACCCCTCCACTTT.

This clonotype was picked up a small number of times. This chain uses TRBV9 with TRBJ1-1, with D unresolved. Germline V CDR1 and CDR2: SGDLS, YYNGEE. V shed 4 bases and J shed 1 base, with 8 bases lying between them. This CDR3 has 13 residues. CDR3 protein: CASSLGRNTEAFF. As DNA, the CDR3 is TGTGCCAGCAGCCTTGGACGGAACACTGAAGCTTTCTTT.

This clonotype is medium-sized. The V call is TRBV27, the J call TRBJ1-1, with 7 bases fitting TRBD1. V lost 5 bases to trimming and J lost 5 bases; unmatched junction nucleotides: 11. The CDR3 totals 15 residues. Per germline, CDR1 MNHEY and CDR2 SMNVEV (reference sequence). The CDR3 nucleotides read TGTGCCAGCAGTCCCACCGATTCACAGGGGACTGAAGCTTTCTTT. This gives the protein CASSPTDSQGTEAFF.

This clonotype was found many times. CDR3 sequence: CASSLGRGVYNEQFF. CDR3 bases: TGTGCCAGCAGTTTAGGCAGGGGAGTCTACAATGAGCAGTTCTTC. The chain employs TRBV12-3 or TRBV12-4 and TRBJ2-1, with TRBD1 as a possible D gene (6 bases). V lost 1 base and J 3 bases, leaving 10 bases between the germline ends. The CDR3 consists of 15 residues.

This chain links TRBV28 with TRBJ2-1; TRBD2 might be the D (6 bases). The CDR3 spans 21 residues. V gave up 3 bases and J gave up 4 bases, with 31 bases separating them. CDR1 MDHEN and CDR2 SYDVKM come from the germline V gene. This CDR3 reads CASSFFVGGRDSRREYNEQFF. Here the CDR3 DNA reads TGTGCCAGCAGTTTCTTCGTCGGAGGGCGGGACTCCCGGCGGGAATACAATGAGCAGTTCTTC.

By share of the sample, this clonotype is medium-sized. V usage is TRBV5-1 and J usage is TRBJ2-3; 7 nucleotides agree with TRBD2. From germline, CDR1 is SGHRS and CDR2 YFSETQ. V lost 2 bases and J lost 5; bases outside the gene matches: 5. The CDR3 is 14 amino acids. The CDR3 loop is CASSFGLGEDTQYF. Here the CDR3 DNA reads TGCGCCAGCAGCTTCGGACTAGGAGAAGATACGCAGTATTTT.

This clonotype was detected many times. The chain uses TRBV4-2 and TRBJ2-1; no clear D. The germline gives CDR1 LGHNA, CDR2 YNFKEQ. V was cut by 0 bases and J by 7 bases, with 13 bases left in between. CDR3 length equals 15 residues. CDR3 nucleotide sequence: TGTGCCAGCAGCCAAGAGGAAGCTTTTGGGAATGAGCAGTTCTTC. This translates into CASSQEEAFGNEQFF.

Ten or more counts support this clonotype. The J gene is TRBJ1-2, the V gene TRBV13; D gene ambiguous. V lost 0 bases, J lost 2 bases, and 4 bases lay in between. CDR3 length: 13 amino acids. Germline V gene data show CDR1 as PRHDT and CDR2 as FYEKMQ (reference sequence). The CDR3 region has the DNA TGTGCCAGCAGCTTAGGGCAGAACTATGGCTACACCTTC. Residues: CASSLGQNYGYTF.

This clonotype was seen at least ten times. This chain joins TRBV7-2 and TRBJ1-4; TRBD1 is a possible D gene (5 bases). Germline-derived CDR1 and CDR2 are SGHTA and FQGNSA. The germline V and J ends were trimmed by 7 bases and 3 bases, with 12 bases remaining between them. CDR3 length: 14 amino acids. This chain's CDR3 is CASTFDRSNEKLFF. CDR3 coding DNA: TGTGCCAGCACCTTTGACAGATCTAATGAAAAACTGTTTTTT.

The table lists this clonotype with many counts. This rearrangement joins TRBV19 to TRBJ1-5; a weak D match, TRBD1 (5 bases). Trimming removed 8 bases from V and 6 bases from J, with 11 bases in between. The germline CDR1 and CDR2 sequences are LNHDA and SQIVND (reference sequence). This CDR3 contains 12 residues. The CDR3 coding sequence is TGTGCCAGTGTCAGTGGGGCTCAGCCCCAGCATTTT. It translates to CASVSGAQPQHF.

This clonotype is deemed medium-sized. The junction and the germline gene differ at one end; a read error may be behind it. The chain is built from TRBV4-2 and TRBJ2-7, with unresolved D. This CDR3 spans 11 amino acids. Germline V gives CDR1 LGHNA, CDR2 YNFKEQ. CDR3 protein: CASSQGTEEYF. The CDR3 DNA follows: TGTGCCAGCAGCCAAGGAACCGAGGAGTACTTC.

Ten or more counts support this clonotype. The rearrangement uses TRBV2 and TRBJ1-2; D gene ambiguous. The germline gives CDR1 SNHLY, CDR2 FYNNEI. The ends were cut back, 1 base at V and 4 bases at J, with 13 bases in the middle. The CDR3 is 15 residues long. The CDR3 DNA follows: TGTGCCAGCAGTGAAGAGGGCAGACCTCTCTATGGCTACACCTTC. Translation: CASSEEGRPLYGYTF.

This clonotype was observed many times. The V gene is TRBV12-3 or TRBV12-4, the J gene TRBJ2-3; D unclear. This CDR3 has 11 amino acids. The V and J ends lost 3 bases and 7 bases respectively, with 5 bases between them. CDR3 sequence reads: CASSFSNTQYF. The CDR3 nucleotides read TGTGCCAGCAGTTTTTCAAATACGCAGTATTTT.

By its share, this clonotype is medium-sized. This chain connects TRBV9 to TRBJ2-1; 8 bases agree with TRBD1. With V trimmed by 2 bases and J by 2 bases, 3 bases remained unmatched. The length of the CDR3 is 15 residues. Per germline, CDR1 SGDLS and CDR2 YYNGEE. The CDR3 region is CASSVTGETYNEQFF. In DNA form, the CDR3 reads TGTGCCAGCAGCGTGACAGGGGAAACCTACAATGAGCAGTTCTTC.

This clonotype was observed at least ten times. This chain uses TRBV12-3 or TRBV12-4 with TRBJ1-1, with D possibly TRBD1 on 5 matching bases. This CDR3 comprises 12 residues. Between the trimmed V and J ends, which lost 10 bases and 4 bases, there was a span of 13 bases. CDR3 in DNA: TGTGCCACCTCTATGGGGGTCACTGAAGCTTTCTTT. Translated: CATSMGVTEAFF.

Relative to its sample, this clonotype is medium-sized. V gene TRBV10-3 combines with J gene TRBJ2-2; 7 bases are shared with TRBD1. The CDR3 contains 15 residues. In germline, CDR1 is ENHRY, CDR2 SYGVKD. Trimming cost V 6 bases and J 1 base; bases outside gene matches: 5. Here the CDR3 reads CAIRETGQNTGELFF. The CDR3 nucleotides read TGTGCCATCAGGGAGACAGGGCAGAACACCGGGGAGCTGTTTTTT.

The chain links TRBV9 to TRBJ2-2; 10 bases are shared with TRBD1. CDR1 SGDLS and CDR2 YYNGEE come from the germline V gene. This CDR3 has 14 amino acids. The trim removed 3 bases at V and 6 bases at J, leaving 2 bases unmatched. The DNA for the CDR3 is TGTGCCAGCAGCGAGGGACAGGGGTCCGGGGAGCTGTTTTTT. It specifies CASSEGQGSGELFF.

This clonotype was seen many times. The gene calls are TRBV5-8 and TRBJ2-5, with unresolved D. Germline V gives CDR1 SGHTS, CDR2 YDEGEE. Between the trimmed V and J ends, which lost 4 bases and 2 bases, there was a span of 15 bases. The CDR3 has 15 amino acids. The CDR3 DNA reads as TGTGCCAGCAGCCCCCGTGCAGGAGCACAAGAGACCCAGTACTTC. Amino acid sequence: CASSPRAGAQETQYF.

By its share, this clonotype is medium-sized. The chain has TRBV5-5 and TRBJ1-5; D is undetermined. CDR1 and CDR2 (germline): SGHKS, YYEKEE (reference sequence). Trimming stripped 4 bases from V and 1 base from J, with 9 bases between. The CDR3 covers 14 residues. In DNA form, the CDR3 reads TGTGCCAGCAGCCCTACCCCAAGCAATCAGCCCCAGCATTTT. Translated: CASSPTPSNQPQHF.

This clonotype was counted a few times. The V call is TRBV2, the J call TRBJ2-1; 13 bases match TRBD2. Trimming cost V 1 base and J 10 bases; bases outside gene matches: 10. CDR1 is SNHLY, CDR2 FYNNEI, per germline. The CDR3 extends over 17 amino acids. The chain's CDR3 is CASSEDQGLAGSGEQFF. The CDR3 DNA reads as TGTGCCAGCAGTGAAGATCAGGGACTAGCGGGGTCCGGGGAGCAGTTCTTC. Based on the CDR3 plus reference TRBV2 and TRBJ2-1, the full variable domain is EPEVTQTPSHQVTQMGQEVILRCVPISNHLYFYWYRQILGQKVEFLVSFYNNEISEKSEIFDDQFSVERPDGSNFTLKIRSTKLEDSAMYFCASSEDQGLAGSGEQFFGPGTRLTVL.

The V gene is TRBV19, the J gene TRBJ2-3, with D uncertain. The CDR3 sequence is 12 residues long. Deletions cut 6 bases from V and 2 bases from J, with 6 bases between. Germline assignment: CDR1 LNHDA and CDR2 SQIVND (reference sequence). The CDR3 sequence: CASSGNTDTQYF. CDR3 DNA sequence: TGTGCCAGTAGCGGAAACACAGATACGCAGTATTTT.

The V gene is TRBV29-1, the J gene TRBJ2-2; D call uncertain. The CDR3 has 12 amino acids. Trimming took 4 bases from V and 7 from J, leaving 10 bases between them. From germline, CDR1 is SQVTM and CDR2 ANQGSEA. The CDR3 region is CSVVFSHGELFF. As DNA, the CDR3 is TGCAGCGTTGTGTTCAGTCACGGGGAGCTGTTTTTT.

This clonotype was seen a few times. J is TRBJ1-1 and V is TRBV12-3 or TRBV12-4, with TRBD1 matching 9 bases. The V gene end was trimmed by 6 bases and the J gene end by 1 base; junction bases not matched to a gene: 3. This CDR3 is built from 14 residues. In DNA, the CDR3 is TGTGCCAGCAGCTGGGGACAGGGGAACACTGAAGCTTTCTTT. Residues: CASSWGQGNTEAFF.

V usage is TRBV19 and J usage is TRBJ2-7; D is unclear. Germline V gives CDR1 LNHDA, CDR2 SQIVND (reference sequence). The CDR3 is 11 residues long. V was clipped by 10 bases and J by 0 bases, with 7 bases between them. The DNA for the CDR3 is TGTGCCACTTCGAGCTCCTACGAGCAGTACTTC. Translating gives CATSSSYEQYF.

By proportion, this clonotype is medium-sized (0.01 to 0.1%). One end of the junction does not line up with germline, which may come from a read error. The V gene is TRBV6-1, the J gene TRBJ1-6, with D uncertain. From germline, CDR1 is MNHNS and CDR2 SASEGT. This CDR3 contains 11 residues. The CDR3 DNA reads as TGTGCCAGCAGAGAAGCAAGGGTCCTCCACTTT. Protein product: CASREARVLHF.

This clonotype occurred a few times. The V and J genes are TRBV12-5 and TRBJ1-1; maybe TRBD1 (5 bases). The germline V gene has CDR1 LGHNT and CDR2 FRNRAP. Deletions cut 6 bases from V and 4 bases from J, with 15 bases between. The CDR3 covers 14 residues. Here the CDR3 reads CASGRIGEGTEAFF. The CDR3 bases are TGTGCTAGTGGGCGGATAGGGGAGGGCACTGAAGCTTTCTTT.

In its sample, this clonotype ranks as medium-sized. The rearrangement links TRBV18 to TRBJ2-1; 12 nucleotides line up with TRBD2. V was pared by 5 bases and J by 6 bases, with 5 bases of the junction left unmatched. Germline loops: CDR1 KGHSH, CDR2 LQKENI. The CDR3 is made up of 15 amino acids. Here the CDR3 reads CASSTSGRTGNEQFF. CDR3 coding DNA: TGTGCCAGCTCAACTAGCGGGAGGACGGGCAATGAGCAGTTCTTC.